The rows below give T cell receptor beta chains drawn from one sample of a study of T cells after yellow fever vaccination. TCRdb re-analysed the 5' RACE reads in MiXCR, keeping a single row per CDR3 protein. The table has around 310,000 distinct CDR3 sequences, 3.5% to 4.5% seen once. This sample comprised PBMCs, obtained 15 days after the yellow fever booster vaccination. The receptor source for this set is a man younger than 30 who received the YFV17D yellow fever vaccine. CDR3s include the opening cysteine and the closing phenylalanine or tryptophan. The order of the fields is clone size, J gene, D gene, V gene, CDR3 protein, CDR3 DNA. A D gene is named only where the DNA matches it firmly. Clone size is shown for a subset of rows, as once, few, many or a class of expanded clone.

size: few
J: TRBJ2-7
D: TRBD1
V: TRBV7-8
CDR3: CASSFTRDRQYYEQYF
DNA: TGTGCCAGCAGCTTTACCCGGGACAGGCAGTACTACGAGCAGTACTTC

size: many
J: TRBJ1-2
D: TRBD1
V: TRBV4-1
CDR3: CASSQAQGAFGYGYTF
DNA: TGCGCCAGCAGCCAAGCACAGGGGGCTTTCGGCTATGGCTACACCTTC

size: many
J: TRBJ2-3
D: .
V: TRBV4-1
CDR3: CASSPFVGDTQYF
DNA: TGCGCCAGCAGCCCCTTCGTGGGAGATACGCAGTATTTT

size: .
J: TRBJ1-4
D: TRBD1
V: TRBV10-3
CDR3: CAISDPNRGQTNEKLFF
DNA: TGTGCCATCAGTGACCCGAACAGGGGGCAGACTAATGAAAAACTGTTTTTT

size: few
J: TRBJ1-4
D: TRBD1
V: TRBV4-1
CDR3: CASSQVAGGRTNEKLFF
DNA: TGCGCCAGCAGCCAAGTTGCAGGGGGCCGAACTAATGAAAAACTGTTTTTT

size: many
J: TRBJ2-3
D: TRBD1
V: TRBV20-1
CDR3: CSARDLTGGTDTQYF
DNA: TGCAGTGCTAGAGATCTTACAGGGGGCACAGATACGCAGTATTTT

size: few
J: TRBJ2-3
D: .
V: TRBV6-5
CDR3: CASSYRTWSGSTDTQYF
DNA: TGTGCCAGCAGTTACCGGACGTGGAGCGGGAGCACAGATACGCAGTATTTT

size: few
J: TRBJ1-2
D: .
V: TRBV19
CDR3: CASSIVEGSGYTF
DNA: TGTGCCAGTAGTATAGTGGAGGGTAGCGGCTACACCTTC

size: few
J: TRBJ1-2
D: .
V: TRBV5-1
CDR3: CASSLDGIFYGYTF
DNA: TGCGCCAGCAGTTTAGACGGCATCTTCTATGGCTACACCTTC

size: .
J: TRBJ2-1
D: TRBD2
V: TRBV20-1
CDR3: CSAWAGTGGTSGGADEQFF
DNA: TGCAGTGCTTGGGCCGGGACAGGAGGGACTAGCGGGGGGGCAGATGAGCAGTTCTTC

size: many
J: TRBJ2-3
D: TRBD2
V: TRBV7-2
CDR3: CASSARLAGGADTQYF
DNA: TGTGCCAGCAGCGCCCGACTAGCGGGGGGAGCAGATACGCAGTATTTT

size: few
J: TRBJ2-5
D: .
V: TRBV5-1
CDR3: CASSPPGREETQYF
DNA: TGCGCCAGCAGCCCACCGGGACGAGAGGAGACCCAGTACTTC

size: many
J: TRBJ2-1
D: .
V: TRBV7-2
CDR3: CASSSQVRPYNEQFF
DNA: TGTGCCAGCAGCTCACAGGTCCGCCCCTACAATGAGCAGTTCTTC

size: few
J: TRBJ1-2
D: .
V: TRBV7-2
CDR3: CASSLRGLEGYTF
DNA: TGTGCCAGCAGCTTAAGGGGGTTAGAGGGCTACACCTTC

size: many
J: TRBJ2-7
D: .
V: TRBV5-8
CDR3: CASRVFLGSYEQYF
DNA: TGTGCCAGCAGAGTCTTTTTGGGCTCCTACGAGCAGTACTTC

size: many
J: TRBJ2-1
D: .
V: TRBV9
CDR3: CASSVGAGNEQFF
DNA: TGTGCCAGCAGCGTAGGGGCTGGGAATGAGCAGTTCTTC

size: many
J: TRBJ2-1
D: .
V: TRBV7-6
CDR3: CASSLEDGRGHEQFF
DNA: TGTGCCAGCAGCTTAGAGGATGGCAGGGGACATGAGCAGTTCTTC

size: few
J: TRBJ1-1
D: TRBD1
V: TRBV18
CDR3: CASSPPGQGFGDTEAFF
DNA: TGTGCCAGCTCACCTCCGGGACAGGGGTTCGGGGACACTGAAGCTTTCTTT

size: many
J: TRBJ1-6
D: TRBD1
V: TRBV7-2
CDR3: CASSSHMDRGTNSPLHF
DNA: TGTGCCAGCAGCTCCCATATGGACAGGGGTACTAATTCACCCCTCCACTTT

size: .
J: TRBJ1-5
D: .
V: TRBV6-2/TRBV6-3
CDR3: CASSQTATGTAQRAQHF
DNA: TGTGCCAGCAGCCAAACGGCAACCGGGACGGCTCAGAGGGCCCAGCATTTT

size: many
J: TRBJ1-2
D: TRBD1
V: TRBV5-1
CDR3: CASSLGTGVYGYTF
DNA: TGCGCCAGCAGCTTGGGGACAGGAGTTTATGGCTACACCTTC

size: many
J: TRBJ1-1
D: .
V: TRBV6-5
CDR3: CASSYFAGVNTEAFF
DNA: TGTGCCAGCAGTTACTTCGCAGGGGTGAACACTGAAGCTTTCTTT

size: .
J: TRBJ2-2
D: .
V: TRBV20-1
CDR3: CSVGGGGRRELFF
DNA: TGCAGTGTAGGGGGGGGTGGCCGTCGGGAGCTGTTTTTT

size: few
J: TRBJ1-5
D: .
V: TRBV12-3/TRBV12-4
CDR3: CASSLRDGVNQPQHF
DNA: TGTGCCAGCAGTTTAAGGGACGGGGTCAATCAGCCCCAGCATTTT

size: few
J: TRBJ2-1
D: .
V: TRBV7-2
CDR3: CASSSSSDYNEQFF
DNA: TGTGCCAGCAGCTCCTCTAGCGACTACAATGAGCAGTTCTTC

size: .
J: TRBJ2-5
D: .
V: TRBV15
CDR3: CATSRGFQTGQETQYF
DNA: TGTGCCACCAGCAGAGGGTTCCAGACAGGACAAGAGACCCAGTACTTC